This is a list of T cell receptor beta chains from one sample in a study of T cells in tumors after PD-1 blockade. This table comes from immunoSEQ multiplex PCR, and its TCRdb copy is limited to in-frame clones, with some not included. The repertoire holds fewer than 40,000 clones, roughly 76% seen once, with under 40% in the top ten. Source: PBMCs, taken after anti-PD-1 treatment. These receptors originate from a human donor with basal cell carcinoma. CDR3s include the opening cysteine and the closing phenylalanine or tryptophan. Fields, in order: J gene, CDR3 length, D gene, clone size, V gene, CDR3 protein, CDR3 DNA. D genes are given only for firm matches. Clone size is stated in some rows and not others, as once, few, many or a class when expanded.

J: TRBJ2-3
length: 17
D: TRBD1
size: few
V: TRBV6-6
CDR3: CASSPGQGRRDTDTQYF
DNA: TGTGCCAGCAGTCCCGGACAGGGCAGGAGGGACACAGATACGCAGTATTTT

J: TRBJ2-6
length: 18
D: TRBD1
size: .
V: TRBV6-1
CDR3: CASSGDRGRFSGANVLTF
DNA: TGTGCCAGCAGTGGAGACAGGGGGCGGTTCTCTGGGGCCAACGTCCTGACTTTC

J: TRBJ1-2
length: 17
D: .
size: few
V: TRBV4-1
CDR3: CASSQMVLLFRADGYTF
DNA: TGCGCCAGCAGCCAGATGGTCCTTTTGTTCAGGGCCGATGGCTACACCTTC

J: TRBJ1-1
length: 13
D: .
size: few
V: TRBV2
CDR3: CASMEGLITEAFF
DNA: TGTGCCAGCATGGAGGGGCTCATTACTGAAGCTTTCTTT

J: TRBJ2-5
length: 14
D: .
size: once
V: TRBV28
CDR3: CASSSVGGKRTQYF
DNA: TGTGCCAGCAGTTCCGTCGGGGGAAAGCGGACCCAGTACTTC

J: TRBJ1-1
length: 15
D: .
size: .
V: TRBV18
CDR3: CASSPGGEKNTEAFF
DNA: TGTGCCAGCTCACCCGGGGGCGAAAAGAACACTGAAGCTTTCTTT

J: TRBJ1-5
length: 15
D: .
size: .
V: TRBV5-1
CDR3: CASPPGRGPRQPQHF
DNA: TGCGCCAGCCCCCCGGGAAGGGGTCCTAGGCAGCCCCAGCATTTT

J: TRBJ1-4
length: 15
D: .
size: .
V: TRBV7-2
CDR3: CASSFGPSYNEKLFF
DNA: TGTGCCAGCAGCTTTGGACCGTCCTATAATGAAAAACTGTTTTTT

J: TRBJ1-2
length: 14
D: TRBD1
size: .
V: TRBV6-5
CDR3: CASSYYDRGSGYTF
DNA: TGTGCCAGCAGTTACTACGACAGGGGGAGTGGCTACACCTTC

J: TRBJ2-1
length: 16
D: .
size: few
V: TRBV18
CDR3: CASSQTGGPITNEQFF
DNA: TGTGCCAGCTCGCAAACCGGGGGGCCGATTACAAATGAGCAGTTCTTC

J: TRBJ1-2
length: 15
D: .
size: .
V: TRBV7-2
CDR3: CASSGTRATNYGYTF
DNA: TGTGCCAGCAGCGGTACCCGGGCCACTAACTATGGCTACACCTTC

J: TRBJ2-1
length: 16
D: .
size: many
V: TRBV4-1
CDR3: CASSQGPSPLFNEQFF
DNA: TGCGCCAGCAGCCAAGGTCCTAGCCCTTTGTTCAATGAGCAGTTCTTC

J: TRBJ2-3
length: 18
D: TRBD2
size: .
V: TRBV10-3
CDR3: CAISGGLAGGYSTDTQYF
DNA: TGTGCCATCAGTGGAGGACTAGCGGGGGGGTATAGCACAGATACGCAGTATTTT

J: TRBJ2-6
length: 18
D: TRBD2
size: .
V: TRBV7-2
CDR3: CASSHGLAGGAGANVLTF
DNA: TGCGCCAGCAGCCACGGACTCGCGGGGGGGGCAGGGGCCAACGTCCTGACTTTC

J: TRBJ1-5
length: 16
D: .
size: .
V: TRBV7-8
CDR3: CASSLVGSGSNQPQHF
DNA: TGTGCCAGCAGCTTAGTAGGCAGCGGAAGCAATCAGCCCCAGCATTTT

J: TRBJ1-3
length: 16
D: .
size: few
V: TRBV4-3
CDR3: CASSQEVGQGVNTIYF
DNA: TGCGCCAGCAGCCAAGAGGTGGGGCAGGGAGTAAACACCATATATTTT

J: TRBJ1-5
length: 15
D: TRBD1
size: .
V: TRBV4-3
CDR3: CASSPWTGANQPQHF
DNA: TGCGCCAGCAGCCCGTGGACAGGGGCCAATCAGCCCCAGCATTTT

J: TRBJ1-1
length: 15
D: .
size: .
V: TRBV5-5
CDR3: CASSPGRTMNTEAFF
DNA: TGTGCCAGCAGTCCGGGACGGACTATGAACACTGAAGCTTTCTTT

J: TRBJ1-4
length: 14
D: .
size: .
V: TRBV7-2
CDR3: CASRKTESNEKLFF
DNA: TGTGCCAGCAGAAAGACCGAGAGTAATGAAAAACTGTTTTTT

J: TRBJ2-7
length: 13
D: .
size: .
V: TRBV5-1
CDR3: CASSLGEAYEQYF
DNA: TGCGCCAGCAGCTTGGGGGAAGCCTACGAGCAGTACTTC

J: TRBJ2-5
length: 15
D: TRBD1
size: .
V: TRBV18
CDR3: CASSPPGQGRETQYF
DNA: TGTGCCAGCTCACCTCCGGGACAGGGGAGGGAGACCCAGTACTTC

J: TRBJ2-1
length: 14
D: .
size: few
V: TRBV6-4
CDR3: CASSDSRRHDEQFF
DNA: TGTGCCAGCAGTGACTCAAGACGACACGATGAGCAGTTCTTC

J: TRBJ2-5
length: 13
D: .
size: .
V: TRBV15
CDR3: CATSRDSRETQYF
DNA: TGTGCCACCAGCAGAGATTCAAGAGAGACCCAGTACTTC

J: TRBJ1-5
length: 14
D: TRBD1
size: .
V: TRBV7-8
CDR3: CASSLGGRGEPQHF
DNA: TGTGCCAGCAGCTTAGGGGGCAGGGGGGAGCCCCAGCATTTT

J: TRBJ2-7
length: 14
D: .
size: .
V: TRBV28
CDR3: CASYRNLIGDEQYF
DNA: TGTGCCAGCTATAGGAACCTTATTGGGGACGAGCAGTACTTC

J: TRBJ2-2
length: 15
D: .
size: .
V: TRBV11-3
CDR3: CASSRRGSGTGELFF
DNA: TGTGCCAGCAGCCGTAGGGGGTCGGGCACCGGGGAGCTGTTTTTT

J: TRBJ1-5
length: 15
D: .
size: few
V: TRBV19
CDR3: CASSTPHRSYQPQHF
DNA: TGTGCCAGTAGTACCCCTCACAGGAGTTATCAGCCCCAGCATTTT

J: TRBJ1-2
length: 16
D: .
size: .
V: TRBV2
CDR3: CASSDADTLQPYGYTF
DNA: TGTGCCAGCAGTGATGCCGACACTCTTCAGCCCTATGGCTACACCTTC

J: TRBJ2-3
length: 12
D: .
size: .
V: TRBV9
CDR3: CASGTGTDTQYF
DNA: TGTGCCAGCGGAACAGGGACAGATACGCAGTATTTT

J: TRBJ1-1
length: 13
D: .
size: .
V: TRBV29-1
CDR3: CSVTRDLNTEAFF
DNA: TGCAGCGTCACTCGGGACCTGAACACTGAAGCTTTCTTT

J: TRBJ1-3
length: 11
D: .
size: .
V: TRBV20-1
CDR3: CSARAGNTIYF
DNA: TGCAGTGCCAGAGCGGGAAACACCATATATTTT

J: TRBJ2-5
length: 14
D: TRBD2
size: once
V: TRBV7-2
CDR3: CASSLGTSWETQYF
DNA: TGTGCCAGCAGCTTAGGGACTAGCTGGGAGACCCAGTACTTC

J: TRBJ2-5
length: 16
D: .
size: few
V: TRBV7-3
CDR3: CASSLPGGGDQETQYF
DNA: TGTGCCAGCAGCTTACCTGGAGGGGGGGACCAAGAGACCCAGTACTTC

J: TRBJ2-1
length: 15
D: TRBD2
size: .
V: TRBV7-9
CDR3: CASSFRRGGYNEQFF
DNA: TGTGCCAGCAGCTTCAGGCGGGGGGGTTACAATGAGCAGTTCTTC

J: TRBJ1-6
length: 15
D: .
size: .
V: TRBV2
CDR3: CASSEDESYNSPLHF
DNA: TGTGCCAGCAGTGAAGATGAGTCCTATAATTCACCCCTCCACTTT

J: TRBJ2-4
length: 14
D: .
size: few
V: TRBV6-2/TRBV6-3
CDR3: CASSSVAVKNIQYF
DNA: TGTGCCAGCAGTTCGGTGGCAGTCAAAAACATTCAGTACTTC

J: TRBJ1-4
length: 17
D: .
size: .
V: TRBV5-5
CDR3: CASSLGLIVERGEKLFF
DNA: TGTGCCAGCAGCCTGGGACTGATTGTTGAACGGGGTGAAAAACTGTTTTTT

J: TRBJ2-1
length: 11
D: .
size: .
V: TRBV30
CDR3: CAWSVRIEQFF
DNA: TGTGCCTGGAGTGTGCGCATTGAGCAGTTCTTC

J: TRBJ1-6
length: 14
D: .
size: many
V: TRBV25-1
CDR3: CASHWSSYNSPLHF
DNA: TGTGCCAGCCACTGGAGCTCCTATAATTCACCCCTCCACTTT

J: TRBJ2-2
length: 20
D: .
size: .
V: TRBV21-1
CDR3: CASSTQGAISYRYLEGELFF
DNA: TGTGCCAGCAGCACCCAGGGGGCTATTTCGTATCGTTATTTAGAGGGGGAGCTGTTTTTT

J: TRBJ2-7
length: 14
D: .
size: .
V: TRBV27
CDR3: CASSRDGISYEQYF
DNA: TGTGCCAGCAGCAGGGACGGAATCTCCTACGAGCAGTACTTC

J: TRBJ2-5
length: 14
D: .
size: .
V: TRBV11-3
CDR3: CASSFSAAGETQYF
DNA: TGTGCCAGCAGCTTCTCTGCGGCGGGAGAGACCCAGTACTTC

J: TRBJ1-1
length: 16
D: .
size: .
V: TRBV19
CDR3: CASRGGQGSLDTEAFF
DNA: TGTGCCAGTAGAGGGGGGCAGGGGTCTTTGGACACTGAAGCTTTCTTT

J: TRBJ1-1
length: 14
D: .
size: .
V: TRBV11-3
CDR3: CASFPGGGGTEAFF
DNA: TGTGCCAGCTTCCCCGGCGGGGGAGGCACTGAAGCTTTCTTT

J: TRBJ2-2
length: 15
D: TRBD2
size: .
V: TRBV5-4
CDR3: CASRAGGNRGGELFF
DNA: TGTGCCAGCAGGGCCGGGGGGAATCGAGGCGGGGAGCTGTTTTTT

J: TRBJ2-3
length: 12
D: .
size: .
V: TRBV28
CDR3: CASSLERNRLYF
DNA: TGTGCCAGCAGTTTAGAGCGGAATAGACTGTATTTT

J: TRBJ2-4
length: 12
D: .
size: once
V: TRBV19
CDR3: CASSIVTGIQYF
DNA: TGTGCCAGTAGTATAGTAACGGGCATTCAGTACTTC

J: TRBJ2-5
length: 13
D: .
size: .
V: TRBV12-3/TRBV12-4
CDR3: CASSFTGSETQYF
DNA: TGTGCCAGCAGTTTTACAGGGTCGGAGACCCAGTACTTC

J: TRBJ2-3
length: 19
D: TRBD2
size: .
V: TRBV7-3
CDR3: CASSPSGTSGLSSTDTQYF
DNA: TGTGCCAGCAGCCCCTCAGGGACTAGCGGGCTATCTAGCACAGATACGCAGTATTTT

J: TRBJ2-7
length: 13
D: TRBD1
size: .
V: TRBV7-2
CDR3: CASSLFEGAEQYF
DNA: TGTGCCAGCAGCTTATTCGAGGGGGCCGAGCAGTACTTC

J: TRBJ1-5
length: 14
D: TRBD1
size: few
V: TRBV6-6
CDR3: CASSSKTGNKPQHF
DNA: TGTGCCAGCAGTTCCAAGACAGGGAATAAGCCCCAGCATTTT